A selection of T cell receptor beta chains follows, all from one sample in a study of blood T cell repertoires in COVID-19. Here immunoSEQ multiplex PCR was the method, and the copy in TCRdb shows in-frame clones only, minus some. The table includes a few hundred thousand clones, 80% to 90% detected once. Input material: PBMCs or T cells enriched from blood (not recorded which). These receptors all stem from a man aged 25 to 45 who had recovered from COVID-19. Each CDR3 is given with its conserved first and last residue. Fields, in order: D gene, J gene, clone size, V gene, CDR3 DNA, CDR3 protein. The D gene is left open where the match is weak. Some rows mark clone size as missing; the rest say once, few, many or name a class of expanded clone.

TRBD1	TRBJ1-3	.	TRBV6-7	TGTGCCAGCAGTTCGTGCCCTTCAGGGGGAAACTCTGGAAACACCATATATTTT	CASSSCPSGGNSGNTIYF
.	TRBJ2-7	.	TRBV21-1	TGTGCCAGCAGCAAAAAACGAGGGCAGCAGTACTTC	CASSKKRGQQYF
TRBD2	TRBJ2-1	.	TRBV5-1	TGCGCCAGCAGCTCGACTAGCTCTCGGAATGAGCAGTTCTTC	CASSSTSSRNEQFF
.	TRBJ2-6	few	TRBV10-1	TGCGCCAGCAGTCACTACTTCTCTGGGGCCAACGTCCTGACTTTC	CASSHYFSGANVLTF
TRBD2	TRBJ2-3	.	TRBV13	TGTGCCAGCAGAAAAGGCGGGGGGAGCACAGATACGCAGTATTTT	CASRKGGGSTDTQYF
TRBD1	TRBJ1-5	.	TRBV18	TGTGCCAGCTCACCAAGACAGGGGGTGAGGCAGCCCCAGCATTTT	CASSPRQGVRQPQHF
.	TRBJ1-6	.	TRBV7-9	TGTGCCAGCAGCTTCCCCCAAAATAATTCACCCCTCCACTTT	CASSFPQNNSPLHF
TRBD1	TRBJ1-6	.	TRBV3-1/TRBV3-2	TGTGCCAGCAGCCTGACAGGGGATAATTCACCCCTCCACTTT	CASSLTGDNSPLHF
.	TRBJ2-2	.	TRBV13	TGTGCCAGCAGCCCAAACGGGTTCGGGGAGCTGTTTTTT	CASSPNGFGELFF
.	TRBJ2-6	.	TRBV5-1	TGCGCCAGCAGGGCAGGTGGAAACGGGGCCAACGTCCTGACTTTC	CASRAGGNGANVLTF
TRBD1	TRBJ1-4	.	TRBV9	TGTGCCAGCAGCGTAGCAGCTGGGACAGGGGAGCAGGAAAAACTGTTTTTT	CASSVAAGTGEQEKLFF